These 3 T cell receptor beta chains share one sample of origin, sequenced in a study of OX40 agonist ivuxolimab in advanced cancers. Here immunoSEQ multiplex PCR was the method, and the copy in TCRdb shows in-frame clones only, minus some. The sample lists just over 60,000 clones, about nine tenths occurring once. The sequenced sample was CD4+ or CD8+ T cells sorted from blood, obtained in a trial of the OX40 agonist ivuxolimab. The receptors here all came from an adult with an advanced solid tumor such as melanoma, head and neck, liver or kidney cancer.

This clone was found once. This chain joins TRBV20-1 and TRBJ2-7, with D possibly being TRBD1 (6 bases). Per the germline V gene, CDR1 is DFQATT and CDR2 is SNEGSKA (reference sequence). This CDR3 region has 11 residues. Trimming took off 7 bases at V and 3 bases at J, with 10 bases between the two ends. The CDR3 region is CSVDRSYEQYF. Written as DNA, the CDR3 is TGCAGTGTCGACAGGAGCTACGAGCAGTACTTC.

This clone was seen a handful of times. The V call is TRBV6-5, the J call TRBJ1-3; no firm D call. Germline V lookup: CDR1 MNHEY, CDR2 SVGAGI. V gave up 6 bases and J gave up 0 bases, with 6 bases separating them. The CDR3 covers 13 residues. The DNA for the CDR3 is TGTGCCAGCAGACCAAGCTCTGGAAACACCATATATTTT. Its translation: CASRPSSGNTIYF.

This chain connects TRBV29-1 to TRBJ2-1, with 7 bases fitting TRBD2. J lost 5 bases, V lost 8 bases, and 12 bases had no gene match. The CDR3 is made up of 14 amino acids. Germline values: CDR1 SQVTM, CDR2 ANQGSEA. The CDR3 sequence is CSLSRGRIHNEQFF. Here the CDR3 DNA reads TGCAGCCTAAGTCGCGGGAGAATTCACAATGAGCAGTTCTTC.